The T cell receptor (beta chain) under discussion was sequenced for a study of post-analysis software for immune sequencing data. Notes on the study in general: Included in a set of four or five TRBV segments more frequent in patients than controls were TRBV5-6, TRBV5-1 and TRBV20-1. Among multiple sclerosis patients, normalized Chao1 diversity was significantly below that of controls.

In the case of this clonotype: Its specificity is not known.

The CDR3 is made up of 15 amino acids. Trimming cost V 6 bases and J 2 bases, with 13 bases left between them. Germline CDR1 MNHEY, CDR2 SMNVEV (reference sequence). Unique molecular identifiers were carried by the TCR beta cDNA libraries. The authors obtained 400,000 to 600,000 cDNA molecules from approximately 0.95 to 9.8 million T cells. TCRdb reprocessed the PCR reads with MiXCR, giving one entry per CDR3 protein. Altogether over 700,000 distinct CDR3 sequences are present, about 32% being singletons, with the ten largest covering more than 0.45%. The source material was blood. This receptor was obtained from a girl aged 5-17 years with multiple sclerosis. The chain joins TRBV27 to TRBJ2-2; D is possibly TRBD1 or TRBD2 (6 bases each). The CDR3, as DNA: TGTGCCAGCAGAGAGGGGGGACTTAACACCGGGGAGCTGTTTTTT. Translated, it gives CASREGGLNTGELFF.